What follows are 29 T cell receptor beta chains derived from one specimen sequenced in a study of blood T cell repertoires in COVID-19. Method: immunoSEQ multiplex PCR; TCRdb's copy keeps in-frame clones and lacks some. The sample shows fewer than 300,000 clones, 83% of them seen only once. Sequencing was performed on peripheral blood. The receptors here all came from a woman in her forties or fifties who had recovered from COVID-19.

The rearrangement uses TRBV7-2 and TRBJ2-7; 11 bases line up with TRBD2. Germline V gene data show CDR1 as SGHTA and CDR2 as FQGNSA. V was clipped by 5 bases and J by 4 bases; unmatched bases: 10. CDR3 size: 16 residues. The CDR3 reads CASSPALAGGTYEQYF. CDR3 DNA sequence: TGTGCCAGCAGCCCCGCCCTAGCGGGAGGTACATACGAGCAGTACTTC.

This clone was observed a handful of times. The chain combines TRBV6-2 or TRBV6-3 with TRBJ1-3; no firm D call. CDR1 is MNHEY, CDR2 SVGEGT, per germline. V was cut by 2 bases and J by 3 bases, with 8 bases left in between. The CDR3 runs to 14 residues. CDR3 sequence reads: CASSYRGFGNTIYF. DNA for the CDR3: TGTGCCAGCAGTTACAGAGGGTTTGGAAACACCATATATTTT.

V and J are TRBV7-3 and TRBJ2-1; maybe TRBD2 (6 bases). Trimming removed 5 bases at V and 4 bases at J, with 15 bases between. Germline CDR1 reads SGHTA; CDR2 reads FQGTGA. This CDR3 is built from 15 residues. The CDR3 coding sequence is TGTGCCAGCAGCCTAGGACTAAACTATTACAATGAGCAGTTCTTC. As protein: CASSLGLNYYNEQFF.

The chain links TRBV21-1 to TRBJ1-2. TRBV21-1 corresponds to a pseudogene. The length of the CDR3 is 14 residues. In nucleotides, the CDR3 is TGTGCCAGCAGCACCCCTGGGGGGGCTGGTGGCTACACCTTC. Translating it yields CASSTPGGAGGYTF.

The DNA for the CDR3 is TGTGCCAGCATGAGGGATTTTAGGCGCAATCAGCCCCAGCATTTT. It is translated as CASMRDFRRNQPQHF. This rearrangement joins TRBV27 to TRBJ1-5; D unresolved. The CDR3 has 15 residues. The germline V and J ends were trimmed by 7 bases and 2 bases, with 15 bases remaining between them. The germline CDR1 and CDR2 sequences are MNHEY and SMNVEV (reference sequence).

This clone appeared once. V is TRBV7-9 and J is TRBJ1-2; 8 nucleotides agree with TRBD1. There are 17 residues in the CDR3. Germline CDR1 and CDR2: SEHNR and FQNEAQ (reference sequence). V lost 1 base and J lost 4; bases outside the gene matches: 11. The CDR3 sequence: CASSLEFRGQDFYGYTF. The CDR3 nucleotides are TGTGCCAGCAGCTTAGAGTTTAGGGGACAGGATTTCTATGGCTACACCTTC. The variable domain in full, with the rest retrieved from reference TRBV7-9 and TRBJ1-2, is DTGVSQNPRHKITKRGQNVTFRCDPISEHNRLYWYRQTLGQGPEFLTYFQNEAQLEKSRLLSDRFSAERPKGSFSTLEIQRTEQGDSAMYLCASSLEFRGQDFYGYTFGSGTRLTVV.

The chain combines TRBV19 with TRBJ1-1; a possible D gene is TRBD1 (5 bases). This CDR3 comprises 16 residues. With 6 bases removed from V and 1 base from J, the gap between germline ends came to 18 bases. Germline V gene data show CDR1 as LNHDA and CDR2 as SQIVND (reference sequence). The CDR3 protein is CASSPINAGTNTEAFF. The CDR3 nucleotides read TGTGCCAGTAGCCCTATTAATGCGGGGACGAACACTGAAGCTTTCTTT.

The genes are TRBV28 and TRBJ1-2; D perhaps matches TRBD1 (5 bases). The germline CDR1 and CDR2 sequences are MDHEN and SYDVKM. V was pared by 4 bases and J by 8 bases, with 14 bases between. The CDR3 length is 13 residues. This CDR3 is CASSSPGQRGYTF. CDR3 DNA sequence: TGTGCCAGCAGTTCCCCAGGACAAAGGGGCTACACCTTC.

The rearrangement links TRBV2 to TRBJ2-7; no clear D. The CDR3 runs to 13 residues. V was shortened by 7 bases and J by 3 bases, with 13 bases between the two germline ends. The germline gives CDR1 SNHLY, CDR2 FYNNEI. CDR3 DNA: TGTGCCAGCAATCTAGATTTTCTCTACGAGCAGTACTTC. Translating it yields CASNLDFLYEQYF.

In nucleotides, the CDR3 is TGTGCCAGCATATACAGGGGATCTTACTACACCATATATTTT. Encoded protein: CASIYRGSYYTIYF. The gene calls are TRBV27 and TRBJ1-3; 7 nucleotides match TRBD1. Looked up from germline, CDR1 is MNHEY and CDR2 is SMNVEV (reference sequence). The J segment lost 8 bases and the V segment lost 7 bases, leaving 11 bases of the junction unmatched. The CDR3 covers 14 residues.

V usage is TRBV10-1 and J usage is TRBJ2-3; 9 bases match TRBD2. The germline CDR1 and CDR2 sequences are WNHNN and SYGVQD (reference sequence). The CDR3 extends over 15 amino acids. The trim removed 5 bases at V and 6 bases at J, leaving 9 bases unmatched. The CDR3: CASSSAGGPGDTQYF. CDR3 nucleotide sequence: TGCGCCAGCAGTTCCGCGGGGGGGCCTGGGGATACGCAGTATTTT.

CDR3 coding DNA: TGTGCCATCAGGGCAGGGGGCGAGCAGTACTTC. It translates to CAIRAGGEQYF. The gene calls are TRBV10-3 and TRBJ2-7, with 7 bases matching TRBD1. Germline lookup yields CDR1 ENHRY and CDR2 SYGVKD. This CDR3 is 11 amino acids long. V lost 6 bases and J lost 6; bases outside the gene matches: 2.

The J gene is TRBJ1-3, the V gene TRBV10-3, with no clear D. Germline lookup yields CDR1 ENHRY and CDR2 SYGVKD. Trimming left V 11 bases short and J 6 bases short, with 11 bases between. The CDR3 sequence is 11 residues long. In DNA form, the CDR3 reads TGTGCCTCCAGGCTTGAAAACACCATATATTTT. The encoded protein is CASRLENTIYF.

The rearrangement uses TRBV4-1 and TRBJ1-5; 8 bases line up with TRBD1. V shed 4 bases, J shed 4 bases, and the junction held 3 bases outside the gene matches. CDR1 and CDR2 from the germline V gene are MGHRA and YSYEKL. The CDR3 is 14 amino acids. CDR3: CASSRQGTNQPQHF. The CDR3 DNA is TGCGCCAGCAGCCGACAGGGGACTAATCAGCCCCAGCATTTT.

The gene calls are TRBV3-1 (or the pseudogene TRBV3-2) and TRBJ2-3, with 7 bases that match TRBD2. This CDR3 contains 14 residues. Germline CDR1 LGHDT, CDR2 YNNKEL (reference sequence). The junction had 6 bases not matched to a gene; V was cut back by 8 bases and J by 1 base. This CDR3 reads CASDSGWGTDTQYF. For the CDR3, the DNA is TGTGCCAGCGATAGCGGGTGGGGCACAGATACGCAGTATTTT.

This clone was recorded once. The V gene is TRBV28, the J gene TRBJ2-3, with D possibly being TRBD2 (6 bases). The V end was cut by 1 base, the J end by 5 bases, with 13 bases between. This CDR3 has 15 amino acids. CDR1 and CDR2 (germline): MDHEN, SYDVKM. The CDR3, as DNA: TGTGCCAGCAGTTTATTTCGGCCGGGAGAAGATACGCAGTATTTT. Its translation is CASSLFRPGEDTQYF.

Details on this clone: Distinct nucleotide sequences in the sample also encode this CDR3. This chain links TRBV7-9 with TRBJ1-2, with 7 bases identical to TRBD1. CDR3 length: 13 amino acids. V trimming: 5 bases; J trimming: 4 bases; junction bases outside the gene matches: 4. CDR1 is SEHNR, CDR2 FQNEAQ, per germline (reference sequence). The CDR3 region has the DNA TGTGCCAGCAGCCTGGGACAGAGCTATGGCTACACCTTC. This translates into CASSLGQSYGYTF.

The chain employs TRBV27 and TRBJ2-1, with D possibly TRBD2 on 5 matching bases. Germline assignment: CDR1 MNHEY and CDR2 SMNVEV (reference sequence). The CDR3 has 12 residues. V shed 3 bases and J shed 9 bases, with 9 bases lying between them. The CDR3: CASSFGGTEQFF. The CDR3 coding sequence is TGTGCCAGCAGTTTCGGAGGCACTGAGCAGTTCTTC.

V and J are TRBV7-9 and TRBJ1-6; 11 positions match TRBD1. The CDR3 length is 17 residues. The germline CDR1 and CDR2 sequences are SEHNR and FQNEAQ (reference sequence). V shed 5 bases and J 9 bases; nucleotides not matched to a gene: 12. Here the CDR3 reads CASSDRADRGLGSPLHF. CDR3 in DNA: TGTGCCAGCAGCGACCGAGCGGACAGGGGGCTAGGTTCACCCCTCCACTTT.

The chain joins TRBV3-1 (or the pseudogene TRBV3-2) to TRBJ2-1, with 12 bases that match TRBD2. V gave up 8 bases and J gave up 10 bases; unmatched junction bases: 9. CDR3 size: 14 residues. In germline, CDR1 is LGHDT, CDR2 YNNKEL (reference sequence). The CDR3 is CASGPSGGAGEQFF. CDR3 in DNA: TGTGCCAGCGGACCTAGCGGGGGGGCCGGGGAGCAGTTCTTC.

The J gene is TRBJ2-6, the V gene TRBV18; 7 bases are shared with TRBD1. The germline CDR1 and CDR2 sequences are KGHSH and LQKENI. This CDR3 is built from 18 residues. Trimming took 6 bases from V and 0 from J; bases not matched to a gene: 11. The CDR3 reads CASSRRDSSNSGANVLTF. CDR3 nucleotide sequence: TGTGCCAGCTCTCGCCGGGACAGTTCCAACTCTGGGGCCAACGTCCTGACTTTC.

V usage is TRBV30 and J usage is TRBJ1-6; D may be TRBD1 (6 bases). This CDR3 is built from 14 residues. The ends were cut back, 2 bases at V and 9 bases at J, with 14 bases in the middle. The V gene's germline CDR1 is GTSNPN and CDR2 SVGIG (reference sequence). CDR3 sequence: CAWSRQDGSSPLHF. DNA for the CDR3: TGTGCCTGGAGTAGACAGGATGGGAGTTCACCCCTCCACTTT.

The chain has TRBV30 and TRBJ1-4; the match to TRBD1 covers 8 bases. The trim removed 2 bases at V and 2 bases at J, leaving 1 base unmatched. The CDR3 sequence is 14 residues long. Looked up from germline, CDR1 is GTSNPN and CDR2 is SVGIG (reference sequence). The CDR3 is CAWSRTGTNEKLFF. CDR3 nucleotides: TGTGCCTGGAGTAGGACAGGGACTAATGAAAAACTGTTTTTT.

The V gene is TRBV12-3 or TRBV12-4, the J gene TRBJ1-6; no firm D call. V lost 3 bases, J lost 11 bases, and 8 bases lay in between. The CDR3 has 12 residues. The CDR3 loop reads CASSLRSTPLHF. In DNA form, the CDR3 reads TGTGCCAGCAGTTTGCGGTCCACACCCCTCCACTTT.

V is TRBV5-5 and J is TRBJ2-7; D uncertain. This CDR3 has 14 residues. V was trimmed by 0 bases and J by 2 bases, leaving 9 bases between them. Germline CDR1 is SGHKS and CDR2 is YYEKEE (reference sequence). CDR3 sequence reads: CASSLAYETYEQYF. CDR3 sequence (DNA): TGTGCCAGCAGCTTGGCCTACGAGACCTACGAGCAGTACTTC.

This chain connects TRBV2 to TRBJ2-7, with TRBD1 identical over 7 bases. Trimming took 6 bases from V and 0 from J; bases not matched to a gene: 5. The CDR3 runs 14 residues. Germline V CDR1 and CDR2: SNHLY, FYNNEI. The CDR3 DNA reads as TGTGCCAGCAGCGGACAGGTCCTCTCCTACGAGCAGTACTTC. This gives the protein CASSGQVLSYEQYF.

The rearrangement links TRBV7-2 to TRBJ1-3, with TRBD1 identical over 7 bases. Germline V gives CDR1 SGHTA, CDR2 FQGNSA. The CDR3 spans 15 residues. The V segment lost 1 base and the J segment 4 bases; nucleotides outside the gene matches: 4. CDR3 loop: CASSLGTGAGNTIYF. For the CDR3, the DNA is TGTGCCAGCAGCTTAGGAACAGGGGCCGGAAACACCATATATTTT.

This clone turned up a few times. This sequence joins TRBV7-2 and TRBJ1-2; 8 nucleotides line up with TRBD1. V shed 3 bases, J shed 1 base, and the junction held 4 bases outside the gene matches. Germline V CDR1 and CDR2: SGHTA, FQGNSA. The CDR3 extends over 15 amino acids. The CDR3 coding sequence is TGTGCCAGCAGCTTTTACAGGGGGTATAACTATGGCTACACCTTC. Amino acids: CASSFYRGYNYGYTF.

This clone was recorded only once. The CDR3 nucleotides read TGCGCCAGCAGTGAGGGATTAAAGGGGGCGAACTCCTACGAGCAGTACTTC. Translation gives CASSEGLKGANSYEQYF. The chain couples TRBV10-1 to TRBJ2-7, with 7 bases aligning to TRBD1. Looked up from germline, CDR1 is WNHNN and CDR2 is SYGVQD (reference sequence). The CDR3 covers 17 residues. The J segment lost 0 bases and the V segment lost 2 bases, leaving 10 bases of the junction unmatched.